This TCR beta chain was documented in a study of blood T cell repertoires in COVID-19 (dated by TCRdb to the early 2020s). Background for the entire study: The collaborator samples originated in the United States, Italy and Spain and spanned the acute and convalescent phases of COVID-19. A freely available public database, intended as a resource for researchers studying the immune response to SARS-CoV-2, is where the repertoires were released. Nearly every sample came with metadata listing a de-identified subject ID, COVID-19 status, age in years and sex. Where available, HLA class I and class II types were taken from metadata supplied by the sample provider and were not determined by assay-based typing. The samples were drawn from two sources: the first 160 participants of the ongoing ImmuneRACE study, and 1,254 subjects contributed by 6 global collaborators. The prospective study material was composed of cDNA or gDNA derived from T cells, B-cell-depleted T cells, or PBMCs. The dataset comprised deeply sampled blood TCRbeta repertoires from subjects exposed to, actively infected with, or recovered from COVID-19. What the authors observed across the whole study: The quantity of clinical and demographic metadata differed by source and by participant and was supplied without curation.

Cut back by 2 bases and 8 bases, the V and J ends lie 4 bases apart. Reading from cysteine to phenylalanine, the CDR3 counts 11 amino acids. Only the CDR3 DNA stays, 33 bases, in frame from base 1. As encoded in the germline V gene (reference sequence), CDR1 is PRHDT while CDR2 is FYEKMQ. With respect to this clone: No cognate antigen has been identified for it. The record has no base qualities; no much larger clone is one base away.

Collaborating institutions collected whole blood in K2EDTA tubes following their own protocols. Collaborator samples were shipped for TCRbeta analysis as frozen whole blood, isolated PBMCs, or DNA extracted from either sample type. The immunoSEQ Assay, a bias-controlled multiplex PCR, was used to amplify TCRbeta CDR3 regions from genomic DNA. In the source study's methods: Within the assay, amplification of reference gene primers was used to estimate how many nucleated cells each sample contained. To quantify the absolute abundance of each unique TCRbeta CDR3 rearrangement, sequence reads were collapsed and filtered. For each sample, productive Simpson clonality was calculated by taking the square root of Simpson's diversity index across productive rearrangements. TCRdb took this table from immuneACCESS and kept in-frame rearrangements with V and J called. Such tables lack part of the clones; where checked against another copy, unresolved V genes explain under half of the gap, and the rest is unexplained. The DNA was the basis for D and trimming; V, J and clone size are from that table. Within this sample are around 310,000 clones, with over 75% of them counted one time only. The biggest ten clones account for 3% to 4% of the sample.

Recombination joined TRBV13 with TRBJ1-3; the D gene remains uncertain. The sequencing input was peripheral blood. This clonotype was obtained from a woman between 50 and 59 years old with active or convalescent COVID-19. The CDR3 corresponds to CASSLTDTIYF. The DNA sequence is given as TGTGCCAGCAGCTTAACAGACACCATATATTTT.